Below are 14 T cell receptor beta chains sequenced from a single sample in a study of cytomegalovirus exposure and HLA in healthy donors. The PCR employed 60 Vbeta primers together with 13 Jbeta primers. The data were produced by immunoSEQ multiplex PCR, yet TCRdb's version contains in-frame clones alone and is incomplete. Found here are around 200,000 clones, around 75% of them singletons; the top ten hold 6.3%. Input material: PBMCs. The receptors originated from a man aged 35-49 years in good health and CMV-seropositive.

V usage is TRBV19 and J usage is TRBJ1-1; D gene unclear. V lost 5 bases, J lost 0 bases, and 10 bases lay in between. Per the germline V gene, CDR1 is LNHDA and CDR2 is SQIVND (reference sequence). CDR3 size: 14 residues. Here the CDR3 reads CASSPESLNTEAFF. CDR3 nucleotides: TGTGCCAGTAGTCCGGAGTCCTTGAACACTGAAGCTTTCTTT.

This chain links TRBV2 with TRBJ2-3; 8 bases map to TRBD1. This CDR3 has 14 amino acids. J was trimmed by 4 bases and V by 1 base; bases with no gene match: 1. The germline V gene has CDR1 SNHLY and CDR2 FYNNEI. The CDR3 DNA follows: TGTGCCAGCAGTGAAGGGACAGGGCCAGATACGCAGTATTTT. This sequence encodes CASSEGTGPDTQYF.

In nucleotides, the CDR3 is TGTGCCAGCAGTGACTCTGAGAGGCCTAGCTCTGGAAACACCATATATTTT. Residues: CASSDSERPSSGNTIYF. This sequence joins TRBV6-4 and TRBJ1-3; D is unresolved. CDR1 is MRHNA and CDR2 is SNTAGT in the germline V gene. With 0 bases removed from V and 0 bases from J, the gap between germline ends came to 12 bases. This CDR3 is 17 amino acids long.

V gene TRBV21-1 combines with J gene TRBJ2-2; the table's D call of TRBD2 was not tested on the DNA. TRBV21-1 constitutes a pseudogene. This CDR3 has 18 amino acids. CDR3 nucleotides: TGTGCCAGCAGCACCGTGGGGGAGGGGAGGCGACGCACCGGGGAGCTGTTTTTT. It specifies CASSTVGEGRRRTGELFF.

The rearrangement links TRBV6-5 to TRBJ1-2; 9 bases fit TRBD1. CDR1 and CDR2 from the germline V gene are MNHEY and SVGAGI. The V and J ends lost 5 bases and 6 bases, in that order; junction bases with no gene match: 1. The CDR3 is made up of 12 amino acids. The CDR3 sequence is CASSGQGNGYTF. The CDR3 nucleotides are TGTGCCAGCAGTGGACAGGGGAATGGCTACACCTTC.

The V and J genes are TRBV5-4 and TRBJ2-7; 9 bases fit TRBD2. There are 15 residues in the CDR3. CDR1 is SGHNT and CDR2 is YYREEE in the germline V gene (reference sequence). V was clipped by 1 base and J by 2 bases; unmatched bases: 4. CDR3 amino acids: CASSLFGGGAYEQYF. In DNA form, the CDR3 reads TGTGCCAGCAGCTTGTTTGGCGGGGGGGCCTACGAGCAGTACTTC.

The V call is TRBV9, the J call TRBJ2-7, with 10 positions matching TRBD2. Germline-derived CDR1 and CDR2 are SGDLS and YYNGEE. V gave up 3 bases and J gave up 5 bases; unmatched junction bases: 5. CDR3 size: 14 residues. This CDR3 reads CASSESGGADEQYF. The CDR3 DNA is TGTGCCAGCAGCGAAAGCGGGGGGGCCGACGAGCAGTACTTC.

This clone came up a few times. The chain couples TRBV5-6 to TRBJ1-1; D is ambiguous. The CDR3 contains 14 residues. V gave up 0 bases and J gave up 3 bases, with 9 bases separating them. Per germline, CDR1 SGHDT and CDR2 YYEEEE. Written as DNA, the CDR3 is TGTGCCAGCAGCTTGGATTCGGGTCACACTGAAGCTTTCTTT. Translating it yields CASSLDSGHTEAFF.

Concerning this clone itself: At one of its ends the junction is not consistent with the germline gene, which may arise from a read error. The CDR3 protein is CASSSPGQPNLF. The CDR3 DNA reads TGTGCCAGCAGTTCCCCCGGACAGCCAAACCTCTTC. V is TRBV28 and J is TRBJ2-7; D possibly corresponds to TRBD1 (6 bases). CDR1 is MDHEN and CDR2 is SYDVKM in the germline V gene. The CDR3 contains 12 residues. The whole variable domain, remainder taken from reference TRBV28 and TRBJ2-7, is DVKVTQSSRYLVKRTGEKVFLECVQDMDHENMFWYRQDPGLGLRLIYFSYDVKMKEKGDIPEGYSVSREKKERFSLILESASTNQTSMYLCASSSPGQPNLFGPGTRLTVT.

The V gene is TRBV10-3, the J gene TRBJ2-3; 11 nucleotides match TRBD2. Losses at the gene ends were 3 bases for V and 5 bases for J; bases not matched to a gene: 10. The germline gives CDR1 ENHRY, CDR2 SYGVKD. The CDR3 consists of 17 residues. The CDR3 nucleotides read TGTGCCATCAGTGATCCCTCTTTAGCGGGGGGGCTAGATACGCAGTATTTT. Encoded protein: CAISDPSLAGGLDTQYF.

The V gene is TRBV18, the J gene TRBJ2-7; D gene unclear. The CDR3 contains 15 residues. The germline gives CDR1 KGHSH, CDR2 LQKENI. V was shortened by 0 bases and J by 1 base, with 10 bases between the two germline ends. Here the CDR3 DNA reads TGTGCCAGCTCACCACCGCGTTCACCGTCCTACGAGCAGTACTTC. This sequence encodes CASSPPRSPSYEQYF. Combining the CDR3 with reference TRBV18 and TRBJ2-7 gives the whole variable domain NAGVMQNPRHLVRRRGQEARLRCSPMKGHSHVYWYRQLPEEGLKFMVYLQKENIIDESGMPKERFSAEFPKEGPSILRIQQVVRGDSAAYFCASSPPRSPSYEQYFGPGTRLTVT.

V is TRBV7-2 and J is TRBJ2-2; 8 bases line up with TRBD1. This CDR3 has 14 amino acids. V lost 10 bases, J lost 4 bases, and 8 bases stayed unmatched. The V gene's germline CDR1 is SGHTA and CDR2 FQGNSA. The CDR3 here is CATTATGGTGELFF. The CDR3 nucleotides read TGTGCCACAACCGCTACAGGGGGCACCGGGGAGCTGTTTTTT.

J is TRBJ1-4 and V is TRBV7-9, with 7 bases aligning to TRBD1. Germline trimming cut 5 bases from V and 2 bases from J; bases unmatched to any gene: 5. Germline V gene data show CDR1 as SEHNR and CDR2 as FQNEAQ (reference sequence). There are 15 residues in the CDR3. The DNA for the CDR3 is TGTGCCAGCAGCCCCCCAGGGGGTACTAATGAAAAACTGTTTTTT. Translating it yields CASSPPGGTNEKLFF.

This clone was seen a single time. The rearrangement joins TRBV5-6 to TRBJ2-3; a possible D gene is TRBD2 (5 bases). Between the trimmed V and J ends, which lost 0 bases and 7 bases, there was a span of 12 bases. This CDR3 has 14 amino acids. Germline assignment: CDR1 SGHDT and CDR2 YYEEEE. In DNA form, the CDR3 reads TGTGCCAGCAGCTTGGCGGAGACTACAAATACGCAGTATTTT. Protein: CASSLAETTNTQYF.